The 19 T cell receptor beta chains listed next were all sequenced from one sample in a study of radiotherapy plus CTLA-4 blockade in lung cancer. Clones were sequenced by immunoSEQ multiplex PCR, and TCRdb holds only the in-frame ones, with some missing. This sample yields 85,000 to 95,000 clones, of which roughly 80% are seen a single time; roughly 23% belongs to the top ten. The starting material was peripheral blood, obtained from a patient treated with radiotherapy plus ipilimumab. The receptors originated from a human donor with non-small cell lung cancer that progressed on radiotherapy plus ipilimumab.

The rearrangement joins TRBV7-8 to TRBJ2-7; perhaps D is TRBD1 or TRBD2 (5 bases each). The V gene's germline CDR1 is SGHVS and CDR2 FQNEAQ. V dropped 2 bases and J dropped 3 bases, with 14 bases sitting between them. This CDR3 spans 15 amino acids. CDR3 DNA sequence: TGTGCCAGCAGCTTATACGCCGGGACCTACTACGAGCAGTACTTC. Translation gives CASSLYAGTYYEQYF.

In this sample, this clone turned up a few times. The J gene is TRBJ2-7, the V gene TRBV6-6, with 10 bases aligning to TRBD2. CDR1 is MNHNY and CDR2 is SVGAGI in the germline V gene (reference sequence). V trimming: 0 bases; J trimming: 6 bases; junction bases outside the gene matches: 8. This CDR3 contains 16 residues. CDR3 DNA: TGTGCCAGCAGTTACTCAGCGGGAGGGCCACTAGCCGAGCAGTACTTC. Protein: CASSYSAGGPLAEQYF.

The CDR3 is CASSLSRFAYPNTGELFF. In DNA, the CDR3 is TGTGCCAGCAGCTTGAGTAGGTTTGCGTATCCGAACACCGGGGAGCTGTTTTTT. The V call is TRBV7-3, the J call TRBJ2-2; D not resolved. Trimming took 3 bases from V and 0 from J, leaving 17 bases between them. The CDR3 runs to 18 residues. CDR1 and CDR2 from the germline V gene are SGHTA and FQGTGA.

V gene TRBV28 combines with J gene TRBJ1-2; D uncertain. CDR3 length equals 12 residues. Between the trimmed V and J ends, which lost 6 bases and 0 bases, there was a span of 5 bases. Looked up from germline, CDR1 is MDHEN and CDR2 is SYDVKM. CDR3 residues: CASSMANYGYTF. The CDR3, as DNA: TGTGCCAGCAGCATGGCTAACTATGGCTACACCTTC.

This rearrangement joins TRBV2 to TRBJ1-4; D may be TRBD1 (6 bases). Germline V gene lookup returns CDR1 SNHLY and CDR2 FYNNEI. Trimming left V 5 bases short and J 1 base short, with 8 bases between. The CDR3 spans 14 residues. DNA of the CDR3: TGTGCCAGCAGTAAGGACAGAACTAATGAAAAACTGTTTTTT. Residues: CASSKDRTNEKLFF.

The rearrangement uses TRBV9 and TRBJ2-7; 8 bases fit TRBD2. CDR1 and CDR2 from the germline V gene are SGDLS and YYNGEE. V dropped 4 bases and J dropped 4; count of bases not matched to a gene: 10. The CDR3 consists of 15 residues. The CDR3 DNA sequence: TGTGCCAGCAGCCCCTCGGCTAGCGGGTGGTACGAGCAGTACTTC. Translating gives CASSPSASGWYEQYF.

The chain carries TRBV5-1 and TRBJ1-2, with TRBD1 as a possible D gene (6 bases). Germline loops: CDR1 SGHRS, CDR2 YFSETQ. V was cut by 5 bases and J by 3 bases, with 23 bases left in between. The CDR3 length is 17 residues. The CDR3, as DNA: TGCGCCAGCAGGCTTTCAGGGGATGGAGTGGGTTACTATGGCTACACCTTC. Amino acids: CASRLSGDGVGYYGYTF.

The chain combines TRBV5-1 with TRBJ2-7; D is possibly TRBD1 or TRBD2 (5 bases each). Deletions cut 4 bases from V and 4 bases from J, with 21 bases between. CDR3 length: 16 residues. The germline V gene encodes CDR1 SGHRS and CDR2 YFSETQ. CDR3 sequence (DNA): TGCGCCAGCAGCGGGGGAATCGGGACCACGCCATACGAGCAGTACTTC. Translated: CASSGGIGTTPYEQYF. Filled out from reference TRBV5-1 and TRBJ2-7, the complete variable domain reads KAGVTQTPRYLIKTRGQQVTLSCSPISGHRSVSWYQQTPGQGLQFLFEYFSETQRNKGNFPGRFSGRQFSNSRSEMNVSTLELGDSALYLCASSGGIGTTPYEQYFGPGTRLTVT.

The gene calls are TRBV18 and TRBJ2-7, with a possible D match to TRBD1 (6 bases). Deletions cut 2 bases from V and 6 bases from J, with 8 bases between. The CDR3 spans 12 residues. From germline, CDR1 is KGHSH and CDR2 LQKENI. The CDR3 nucleotides are TGTGCCAGCTCACCAGAGGGGGTCGAGCAGTACGTC. The encoded protein is CASSPEGVEQYV.

The chain is built from TRBV7-9 and TRBJ1-4, with 7 bases lining up with TRBD1. CDR3 length: 16 residues. V shed 5 bases, J shed 8 bases, and the junction held 14 bases outside the gene matches. Germline CDR1 is SEHNR and CDR2 is FQNEAQ (reference sequence). The CDR3 here is CASSLGGGQIGEKLFF. The CDR3 coding sequence is TGTGCCAGCAGCCTAGGGGGCGGACAGATTGGGGAAAAACTGTTTTTT.

The CDR3 sequence is CASSLAGTTQETQYF. CDR3 in DNA: TGTGCCAGCAGCCTAGCCGGGACTACCCAAGAGACCCAGTACTTC. The chain is built from TRBV7-3 and TRBJ2-5; TRBD2 aligns across 7 bases. V dropped 5 bases and J dropped 1; count of bases not matched to a gene: 7. This CDR3 spans 15 amino acids. CDR1 and CDR2 from the germline V gene are SGHTA and FQGTGA.

J is TRBJ2-5 and V is TRBV11-2, with no clear D. The CDR3 is 14 amino acids. Germline V gene data show CDR1 as SGHAT and CDR2 as FQNNGV. V lost 5 bases and J lost 0, with 10 bases in between. CDR3 coding DNA: TGTGCCAGCAGCCAATACACACACCAAGAGACCCAGTACTTC. Translated: CASSQYTHQETQYF. Filled out from reference TRBV11-2 and TRBJ2-5, the complete variable domain reads EAGVAQSPRYKIIEKRQSVAFWCNPISGHATLYWYQQILGQGPKLLIQFQNNGVVDDSQLPKDRFSAERLKGVDSTLKIQPAKLEDSAVYLCASSQYTHQETQYFGPGTRLLVL.

The chain uses TRBV27 and TRBJ2-7; 14 nucleotides align to TRBD2. V gave up 3 bases and J gave up 4 bases; unmatched junction bases: 5. Germline V gene data show CDR1 as MNHEY and CDR2 as SMNVEV (reference sequence). The CDR3 is 16 residues long. The CDR3: CASSLGLAGDPYEQYV. CDR3 in DNA: TGTGCCAGCAGTTTGGGACTAGCGGGAGATCCTTACGAGCAGTACGTC.

The rearrangement joins TRBV11-2 to TRBJ2-2, with 12 positions matching TRBD2. The germline V gene encodes CDR1 SGHAT and CDR2 FQNNGV. V trimming: 1 base; J trimming: 4 bases; junction bases outside the gene matches: 7. CDR3 length equals 18 residues. The CDR3 DNA is TGTGCCAGCAGCTTAGGTCTAGCGGGAGGGCACTCCACCGGGGAGCTGTTTTTT. Encoded protein: CASSLGLAGGHSTGELFF.

This clone appeared a few times. The chain recombines TRBV18 with TRBJ2-7; no definite D call. The CDR3 contains 14 residues. V was cut by 2 bases and J by 2 bases, with 10 bases left in between. Germline-derived CDR1 and CDR2 are KGHSH and LQKENI. The DNA for the CDR3 is TGTGCCAGCTCACCATTCGTTTCGCCCTACGAGCAGTACTTC. This sequence encodes CASSPFVSPYEQYF.

The chain couples TRBV7-3 to TRBJ2-1; 9 bases map to TRBD1. The V and J ends lost 2 bases and 0 bases, in that order; junction bases with no gene match: 5. CDR3 length equals 17 residues. Looked up from germline, CDR1 is SGHTA and CDR2 is FQGTGA. The CDR3 region is CASSLGTGPSSYNEQFF. CDR3 DNA: TGTGCCAGCAGCTTAGGGACAGGGCCTAGCTCCTACAATGAGCAGTTCTTC.

The chain carries TRBV6-5 and TRBJ2-7, with 10 bases that match TRBD1. Trimming at V came to 5 bases and at J to 6 bases, leaving 1 base not matched to a gene. This CDR3 region has 12 residues. CDR1 and CDR2 from the germline V gene are MNHEY and SVGAGI. CDR3 coding DNA: TGTGCCAGCAGTCGGACAGGGGGCGAGCAGTACTTC. This codes for CASSRTGGEQYF.

The V call is TRBV30, the J call TRBJ1-1, with D maybe TRBD1 (6 bases). Germline V gives CDR1 GTSNPN, CDR2 SVGIG (reference sequence). V was trimmed by 5 bases and J by 5 bases, leaving 18 bases between them. The CDR3 is made up of 14 amino acids. CDR3 in DNA: TGTGCCTGGCATTACAGGGCAGTGGTGACTGAAGCTTTCTTT. Translated, it gives CAWHYRAVVTEAFF.

The V gene is TRBV5-4, the J gene TRBJ2-3, with 7 bases matching TRBD2. V lost 2 bases, J lost 5 bases, and 17 bases stayed unmatched. This CDR3 region has 18 residues. Per germline, CDR1 SGHNT and CDR2 YYREEE (reference sequence). The CDR3, as DNA: TGTGCCAGCAGCTTCCCCGGGCTAGCGGATATAAGGAAAGATACGCAGTATTTT. Amino acid sequence: CASSFPGLADIRKDTQYF.